The 17 T cell receptor beta chains reported below all come from one sample, sequenced in a study of T cell repertoires in cytomegalovirus infection. The antigens these receptors bind are not known. MiXCR was run by TCRdb on the reads, yielding one entry per CDR3 protein. In the table there are around 900,000 distinct CDR3 sequences, more than 25% of which are singletons. The sample was cultured CD8+ T cells from PBMCs, taken from culture after CMV antigen stimulation. The receptor source for this set is a human donor in good health (CMV status not recorded). Some clones in this sample may be carry-over from other donors' samples.

The chain carries TRBV29-1 and TRBJ2-1, with a tentative D call TRBD1 (6 bases). Germline CDR1 and CDR2: SQVTM and ANQGSEA. The CDR3 is 14 amino acids. The V end lost 0 bases, the J end lost 4 bases, and 10 bases lay between the germline ends. The CDR3 DNA is TGCAGCGTTGAAGAAACAGGACAGTACAATGAGCAGTTCTTC. Protein: CSVEETGQYNEQFF.

This clonotype was seen a few times. This chain connects TRBV7-9 to TRBJ2-1; a weak D match, TRBD1 (6 bases). Trimming took 5 bases from V and 7 from J, leaving 9 bases between them. Germline V gene data show CDR1 as SEHNR and CDR2 as FQNEAQ (reference sequence). The CDR3 contains 12 residues. The CDR3 DNA reads TGTGCCAGCAGCGCAGGGGTAAATGAGCAGTTCTTC. It encodes CASSAGVNEQFF. Complete variable domain (other parts from reference TRBV7-9 and TRBJ2-1): DTGVSQNPRHKITKRGQNVTFRCDPISEHNRLYWYRQTLGQGPEFLTYFQNEAQLEKSRLLSDRFSAERPKGSFSTLEIQRTEQGDSAMYLCASSAGVNEQFFGPGTRLTVL.

This clonotype was seen ten or more times. The chain has TRBV7-9 and TRBJ1-1; D gene uncertain. The V end was cut by 3 bases, the J end by 4 bases, with 9 bases between. CDR3 size: 13 residues. Germline lookup yields CDR1 SEHNR and CDR2 FQNEAQ (reference sequence). The CDR3 protein is CASSLGASTEAFF. The CDR3 DNA reads TGTGCCAGCAGCTTGGGTGCTAGCACTGAAGCTTTCTTT.

The genes are TRBV28 and TRBJ2-5, with 9 bases lining up with TRBD2. V trimming: 5 bases; J trimming: 5 bases; junction bases outside the gene matches: 15. The V gene's germline CDR1 is MDHEN and CDR2 SYDVKM. The CDR3 has 17 amino acids. The CDR3 DNA reads as TGTGCCAGCAGTCCATACTTAGCGGGGGCCTTGAAGGAGACCCAGTACTTC. Protein: CASSPYLAGALKETQYF.

This clonotype was seen more than once but under ten times. This chain uses TRBV7-8 with TRBJ2-1, with 9 bases aligning to TRBD2. The V and J ends lost 2 bases and 4 bases, in that order; junction bases with no gene match: 6. Germline V CDR1 and CDR2: SGHVS, FQNEAQ. The CDR3 extends over 16 amino acids. CDR3 in amino acids: CASSLKFAGGYNEQFF. CDR3 nucleotides: TGTGCCAGCAGCTTAAAGTTTGCGGGGGGGTACAATGAGCAGTTCTTC.

This rearrangement joins TRBV19 to TRBJ2-6; a weak D match, TRBD1 (6 bases). The CDR3 has 15 residues. Trimming pared 5 bases from V and 0 bases from J, leaving 8 bases between. CDR1 and CDR2 (germline): LNHDA, SQIVND (reference sequence). CDR3 DNA sequence: TGTGCCAGTAGTCAGGGGTTCTCTGGGGCCAACGTCCTGACTTTC. Its protein product is CASSQGFSGANVLTF.

J is TRBJ1-1 and V is TRBV28, with D tentatively TRBD1 (6 bases). Germline CDR1 reads MDHEN; CDR2 reads SYDVKM. This CDR3 region has 15 residues. V was trimmed by 3 bases and J by 1 base, leaving 12 bases between them. Here the CDR3 reads CASSFGGPANTEAFF. Written as DNA, the CDR3 is TGTGCCAGCAGTTTCGGGGGCCCGGCGAACACTGAAGCTTTCTTT.

Concerning this clonotype itself: A much larger clonotype is one base distant, so this may be a read error. The rearrangement links TRBV7-2 to TRBJ1-2, with 7 bases that match TRBD1. Germline CDR1 and CDR2: SGHTA and FQGNSA. The CDR3 spans 16 residues. CDR3 residues: CASSSKGGQLYYGYIF. The CDR3 nucleotides are TGTGCCAGCAGCTCCAAGGGGGGACAGCTTTACTATGGCTACATCTTC. The full variable domain, rest sourced from reference TRBV7-2 and TRBJ1-2, is GAGVSQSPSNKVTEKGKDVELRCDPISGHTALYWYRQSLGQGLEFLIYFQGNSAPDKSGLPSDRFSAERTGGSVSTLTIQRTQQEDSAVYLCASSSKGGQLYYGYIFGSGTRLTVV.

The genes are TRBV7-2 and TRBJ2-7; 7 nucleotides agree with TRBD2. The trim removed 4 bases at V and 2 bases at J, leaving 8 bases unmatched. The CDR3 extends over 15 amino acids. The V gene's germline CDR1 is SGHTA and CDR2 FQGNSA. The CDR3 nucleotides are TGTGCCAGCAGCTCCTATGCGGGGGAGACCTACGAGCAGTACTTC. Translation gives CASSSYAGETYEQYF.

This clonotype was observed a few times. The chain couples TRBV6-5 to TRBJ1-2; the D is unclear. Trimming stripped 3 bases from V and 2 bases from J, with 10 bases between. Germline CDR1 is MNHEY and CDR2 is SVGAGI. The CDR3 has 14 amino acids. The CDR3 region is CASSYLDGNYGYTF. CDR3 nucleotide sequence: TGTGCCAGCAGTTATTTGGACGGGAACTATGGCTACACCTTC.

This chain joins TRBV6-1 and TRBJ1-5; 11 nucleotides agree with TRBD1. The ends lost 5 bases at V and 6 bases at J; junction bases unmatched: 9. Germline V gene sequence: CDR1 MNHNS, CDR2 SASEGT. The CDR3 contains 16 residues. The CDR3 DNA is TGTGCCAGCAGTCCCATAAGGACAGGGGGCGTTCAGCCCCAGCATTTT. Its translation: CASSPIRTGGVQPQHF.

The genes are TRBV20-1 and TRBJ2-1; 7 bases are a match to TRBD1. Looked up from germline, CDR1 is DFQATT and CDR2 is SNEGSKA (reference sequence). This CDR3 comprises 11 residues. V dropped 5 bases and J dropped 8; count of bases not matched to a gene: 3. The CDR3 sequence is CSAATGDEQFF. The CDR3 nucleotides are TGCAGTGCTGCTACAGGGGATGAGCAGTTCTTC.

The V gene is TRBV20-1, the J gene TRBJ1-1, with D perhaps matching TRBD1 (5 bases). With 6 bases removed from V and 4 bases from J, the gap between germline ends came to 12 bases. The length of the CDR3 is 12 residues. The germline CDR1 and CDR2 sequences are DFQATT and SNEGSKA (reference sequence). Here the CDR3 reads CSAGEQGTEAFF. The CDR3 DNA follows: TGCAGTGCCGGGGAGCAGGGCACTGAAGCTTTCTTT.

The sample holds many counts of this clonotype. This chain links TRBV7-2 with TRBJ2-5; perhaps TRBD1 as D (5 bases). The V and J ends lost 4 bases and 1 base respectively, with 16 bases between them. This CDR3 region has 16 residues. Germline loops: CDR1 SGHTA, CDR2 FQGNSA. The chain's CDR3 is CASSSTTHDSQETQYF. For the CDR3, the DNA is TGTGCCAGCAGCTCAACAACCCACGACAGCCAAGAGACCCAGTACTTC. The entire variable domain, with the rest obtained from reference TRBV7-2 and TRBJ2-5, is as follows: GAGVSQSPSNKVTEKGKDVELRCDPISGHTALYWYRQSLGQGLEFLIYFQGNSAPDKSGLPSDRFSAERTGGSVSTLTIQRTQQEDSAVYLCASSSTTHDSQETQYFGPGTRLLVL.

This clonotype was seen only a few times. The J gene is TRBJ2-1, the V gene TRBV19, with 9 bases that match TRBD2. CDR1 and CDR2 (germline): LNHDA, SQIVND (reference sequence). This CDR3 comprises 13 residues. Trimming at V came to 6 bases and at J to 6 bases, leaving 3 bases not matched to a gene. The CDR3 loop reads CASRRAGGNEQFF. The CDR3 DNA sequence: TGTGCCAGTAGAAGAGCGGGGGGCAATGAGCAGTTCTTC.

The chain couples TRBV27 to TRBJ1-6; D is possibly TRBD1 (5 bases). Germline V gene data show CDR1 as MNHEY and CDR2 as SMNVEV (reference sequence). The CDR3 is made up of 18 amino acids. Trimming removed 2 bases from V and 2 bases from J, with 16 bases in between. CDR3 coding DNA: TGTGCCAGCAGTTTAGCCTACCCTGACAGTGCCTATAATTCACCCCTCCACTTT. It specifies CASSLAYPDSAYNSPLHF.

The chain joins TRBV6-1 to TRBJ1-3, with D possibly matching TRBD1 (5 bases). The V end was cut by 0 bases, the J end by 0 bases, with 12 bases between. Germline-derived CDR1 and CDR2 are MNHNS and SASEGT. This CDR3 comprises 17 residues. CDR3 loop: CASSEAQGRGSGNTIYF. The CDR3 DNA reads as TGTGCCAGCAGTGAAGCTCAGGGACGCGGCTCTGGAAACACCATATATTTT.